Listed below are T cell receptor beta chains from one sample, sequenced in a study of response to subunit inactivated influenza vaccine. Each CDR3 protein is one row after TCRdb ran MiXCR on the RT-PCR reads. The table lists hundreds of thousands of distinct CDR3 sequences, around 13% of them singletons, with around 7.6% in the top ten. The specimen was PBMCs from blood, collected around 14 days before vaccination. Receptors were obtained from a man in his fifties or sixties who received an inactivated influenza vaccine. Both conserved end residues are trimmed from each CDR3. D genes are given only for firm matches.

>TRBV4-3|TRBJ2-3|.
ASSRLEGGEKGDTQY
>TRBV12-3/TRBV12-4|TRBJ2-7|.
ASGPGGDPY
>TRBV20-1|TRBJ2-7|.
SAAGSTREQY
>TRBV29-1|TRBJ2-3|.
SVGETESTDTQY
>TRBV21-1|TRBJ1-1|.
ASSKAGGMNTEAF
>TRBV27|TRBJ2-5|TRBD2
ASSLRWGGQETQY
>TRBV6-2/TRBV6-3|TRBJ1-5|TRBD1
ASRLQGIEPQH
>TRBV5-1|TRBJ1-1|.
ASSLGSGGTEAF
>TRBV20-1|TRBJ2-7|.
SAIGHQSSYEQY
>TRBV7-2|TRBJ2-1|.
ASSLQQYNEQF
>TRBV28|TRBJ2-7|TRBD2
ASILAGGSYEQY
>TRBV7-9|TRBJ1-4|TRBD1
ASSLDLTGGEKLF
>TRBV28|TRBJ2-1|TRBD2
ASTESLTSGLRSSYNEQF
>TRBV4-2|TRBJ2-7|.
ASSQGSAAYEQY
>TRBV6-2/TRBV6-3|TRBJ2-3|.
ASSYERTHTQY
>TRBV30|TRBJ2-5|.
AWSPLSWFQETQY
>TRBV20-1|TRBJ2-7|.
SARMRSYEQY
>TRBV7-3|TRBJ2-1|.
ASSLGGARYNEQF
>TRBV20-1|TRBJ2-3|.
GRRVGSIDTQY
>TRBV4-2|TRBJ2-1|TRBD2
ASSQDSGAYNEQF
>TRBV6-5|TRBJ2-7|.
ASSYGALFSYEQY
>TRBV25-1|TRBJ1-4|TRBD1
ASSNPGTGFSGVEKLF
>TRBV20-1|TRBJ2-4|.
SASGGRLLQY
>TRBV3-1|TRBJ1-1|.
ASSQGDLNTEAF
>TRBV3-1|TRBJ2-7|TRBD1
ASRGQGISYEQY
>TRBV3-1|TRBJ2-1|.
ASSQSRAKQF
>TRBV12-1|TRBJ1-5|.
ASSSWRDHSNQPQH
>TRBV7-2|TRBJ2-3|.
ASSLNGLVERNTQY
>TRBV3-1|TRBJ1-6|.
ASRHRVDNSPLH
>TRBV5-1|TRBJ2-3|.
ASTTLERITDTQY
>TRBV7-9|TRBJ2-7|.
ASSPHSEAEQY
>TRBV6-2/TRBV6-3|TRBJ2-2|TRBD1
ASSRTLPGQGSGELF
>TRBV6-5|TRBJ2-5|.
ASSYSFGEAQETQY
>TRBV6-1|TRBJ2-5|TRBD1
ASTQGTAQETQY
>TRBV24-1|TRBJ2-1|TRBD1
ATSEQGYHNEQF
>TRBV19|TRBJ2-6|TRBD1
ASKRGTASGANVLT
>TRBV10-3|TRBJ2-3|.
AISESTRHTQY
>TRBV6-5|TRBJ2-7|TRBD1
ASSYSTGTGEQY
>TRBV5-1|TRBJ2-3|.
ASSEGRLTDTQY
>TRBV5-1|TRBJ2-1|.
ASSFTTDSNEQF
>TRBV3-1|TRBJ2-2|.
ASSQDFWDTGELF
>TRBV7-2|TRBJ2-5|TRBD1
ASSFRDRRETQY
>TRBV30|TRBJ2-7|.
AWSRRRTYEQY
>TRBV7-9|TRBJ2-1|TRBD2
ASSQLAGVWNEQF
>TRBV20-1|TRBJ2-5|.
SAYLAMETQY
>TRBV11-2|TRBJ2-2|.
ASRKIGAGELF
>TRBV6-5|TRBJ1-2|.
ASSYRDGFYGYT
>TRBV4-1|TRBJ2-1|.
ASSQGTGEYNEQF
>TRBV18|TRBJ2-5|.
ASSPRAFLQETQY
>TRBV2|TRBJ2-5|.
ASSGQARDGTQY
>TRBV6-6|TRBJ1-2|.
ATTTGGYGYT
>TRBV12-3/TRBV12-4|TRBJ1-1|.
ASRPRAGTEAF
>TRBV5-8|TRBJ2-3|TRBD1
ASSPGRQGMDTQY
>TRBV10-3|TRBJ2-3|TRBD2
AIRGGLAGVTDTQY